One and the same sample provided the 32 T cell receptor beta chains below, sequenced in a study of Ad26.COV2.S vaccination and SARS-CoV-2 variants. Data came from immunoSEQ multiplex PCR; TCRdb stores just in-frame clones and leaves some out. This table has hundreds of thousands of clones, approximately 90% appearing once. Treatment given: some 20 received Ad26.COV2.S at low or high dose, single or two shots; several received placebo; per-sample allocation not given. The samples were gathered on day 63 after the first injection of vaccine or placebo. The source was peripheral blood, collected in a trial of Ad26.COV2.S vaccine versus placebo. These receptors were obtained from a person aged 18 to 59 who received the Ad26.COV2.S COVID-19 vaccine or a placebo.

The genes are TRBV3-1 (or the pseudogene TRBV3-2) and TRBJ2-7; D may match TRBD1 or TRBD2 (7 bases each). The germline V and J ends were trimmed by 2 bases and 3 bases, with 20 bases remaining between them. The CDR3 spans 17 residues. Germline V CDR1 and CDR2: LGHDT, YNNKEL (reference sequence). For the CDR3, the DNA is TGTGCCAGCAGCCAATTCCAAGGGGGGGACAGCTTCTACGAGCAGTACTTC. This translates into CASSQFQGGDSFYEQYF.

This chain uses TRBV7-8 with TRBJ2-5; 11 bases fit TRBD1. The CDR3 length is 16 residues. The ends lost 1 base at V and 3 bases at J; junction bases unmatched: 4. Germline V gene sequence: CDR1 SGHVS, CDR2 FQNEAQ. This CDR3 is CASSLGTGGEKETQYF. The CDR3 DNA follows: TGTGCCAGCAGCTTAGGGACAGGGGGCGAAAAAGAGACCCAGTACTTC.

In DNA form, the CDR3 reads TGCGCCAGCAGCTTCCAGGGATCCTACAATGAGCAGTTCTTC. Translation gives CASSFQGSYNEQFF. The chain carries TRBV5-1 and TRBJ2-1; tentative D call: TRBD1 (5 bases). Deletions cut 2 bases from V and 1 base from J, with 7 bases between. This CDR3 is 14 amino acids long. In germline, CDR1 is SGHRS, CDR2 YFSETQ.

About this clone: In the same sample, other DNA sequences code for this CDR3. The chain couples TRBV3-1 (or the pseudogene TRBV3-2) to TRBJ1-1, with D hard to call. V dropped 1 base and J dropped 0 bases, with 6 bases sitting between them. Germline V gene sequence: CDR1 LGHDT, CDR2 YNNKEL (reference sequence). This CDR3 is built from 14 residues. Here the CDR3 reads CASSQGQLNTEAFF. The CDR3 DNA reads TGTGCCAGCAGCCAAGGCCAGCTGAACACTGAAGCTTTCTTT.

This clone showed up just once. The rearrangement links TRBV5-4 to TRBJ2-1; D perhaps matches TRBD2 (5 bases). Germline CDR1 is SGHNT and CDR2 is YYREEE (reference sequence). The ends were cut back, 0 bases at V and 5 bases at J, with 12 bases in the middle. The CDR3 has 15 residues. In DNA form, the CDR3 reads TGTGCCAGCAGCTTGGGCGGTAGCGACAACAATGAGCAGTTCTTC. Amino acid sequence: CASSLGGSDNNEQFF.

The chain couples TRBV30 to TRBJ1-2; TRBD1 aligns across 7 bases. J gave up 7 bases and V 2 bases, and 13 bases lay outside the gene matches. CDR1 is GTSNPN, CDR2 SVGIG, per germline (reference sequence). The CDR3 runs 15 residues. CDR3 sequence reads: CAWSLRLGTEIGYTF. The CDR3 nucleotides read TGTGCCTGGAGTTTGAGACTTGGGACAGAGATTGGCTACACCTTC.

A few counts support this clone. The chain combines TRBV7-2 with TRBJ1-1; TRBD1 is a possible D gene (5 bases). Trimming stripped 1 base from V and 8 bases from J, with 11 bases between. This CDR3 spans 13 amino acids. Germline V gives CDR1 SGHTA, CDR2 FQGNSA. This CDR3 is CASSLEGDSEAFF. The CDR3 DNA follows: TGTGCCAGCAGCTTAGAAGGAGACAGCGAAGCTTTCTTT.

In this sample, this clone turned up a few times. The chain carries TRBV7-2 and TRBJ1-2; D is perhaps TRBD1 (6 bases). CDR3 length equals 12 residues. The V end was cut by 2 bases, the J end by 8 bases, with 9 bases between. Germline V lookup: CDR1 SGHTA, CDR2 FQGNSA. The CDR3 is CASSLTGPGYTF. CDR3 sequence (DNA): TGTGCCAGCAGCTTAACAGGGCCCGGCTACACCTTC.

V is TRBV27 and J is TRBJ1-5; D perhaps matches TRBD1 (6 bases). The CDR3 totals 15 residues. Deletions cut 6 bases from V and 3 bases from J, with 15 bases between. The V gene's germline CDR1 is MNHEY and CDR2 SMNVEV (reference sequence). CDR3 residues: CASRSTGQTNQPQHF. CDR3 sequence (DNA): TGTGCCAGCAGATCGACAGGACAGACCAATCAGCCCCAGCATTTT.

The V call is TRBV5-6, the J call TRBJ1-2; 7 nucleotides align to TRBD1. J gave up 5 bases and V 6 bases, and 10 bases lay outside the gene matches. The CDR3 totals 14 residues. CDR1 is SGHDT, CDR2 YYEEEE, per germline. This CDR3 is CASTPRTGIYGYTF. The CDR3 DNA reads TGTGCCAGCACCCCCCGGACAGGAATATATGGCTACACCTTC.

In DNA, the CDR3 is TGCGCCAGCAGCCAAGATAGTGTTACTGAAGCTTTCTTT. It yields the protein CASSQDSVTEAFF. This sequence joins TRBV4-3 and TRBJ1-1; no clear D. Germline V lookup: CDR1 LGHNA, CDR2 YSLEER. V lost 0 bases, J lost 5 bases, and 7 bases lay in between. CDR3 size: 13 residues.

Points on this clone: In the same sample, other DNA sequences code for this CDR3. The chain has TRBV19 and TRBJ2-3; 7 bases align to TRBD1. Germline CDR1 is LNHDA and CDR2 is SQIVND (reference sequence). The length of the CDR3 is 14 residues. The V segment lost 4 bases and the J segment 1 base; nucleotides outside the gene matches: 2. In DNA, the CDR3 is TGTGCCAGTAGTACCACAGGGGGCACAGATACGCAGTATTTT. It translates to CASSTTGGTDTQYF.

The V call is TRBV3-1 (or the pseudogene TRBV3-2), the J call TRBJ2-6, with 8 bases that match TRBD1. This CDR3 spans 16 amino acids. CDR1 is LGHDT and CDR2 is YNNKEL in the germline V gene (reference sequence). V trimming: 1 base; J trimming: 4 bases; junction bases outside the gene matches: 3. The CDR3 loop is CASSQGTGPGANVLTF. CDR3 coding DNA: TGTGCCAGCAGCCAAGGGACAGGGCCCGGGGCCAACGTCCTGACTTTC.

The chain links TRBV5-1 to TRBJ2-3, with 8 bases matching TRBD1. The CDR3 has 15 amino acids. The germline gives CDR1 SGHRS, CDR2 YFSETQ. V was pared by 2 bases and J by 1 base, with 3 bases of the junction left unmatched. CDR3 sequence (DNA): TGCGCCAGCAGCTTACCGGGACAGGGCACAGATACGCAGTATTTT. Residues: CASSLPGQGTDTQYF.

The chain links TRBV11-1 to TRBJ2-5; no firm D call. This CDR3 contains 14 residues. The V end was cut by 1 base, the J end by 0 bases, with 6 bases between. Germline V CDR1 and CDR2: SGHAT, FQDESV (reference sequence). CDR3 sequence reads: CASSLDSYQETQYF. CDR3 in DNA: TGTGCCAGCAGCTTAGACAGCTACCAAGAGACCCAGTACTTC.

The rearrangement links TRBV30 to TRBJ1-1, with D possibly matching TRBD1 (6 bases). Germline lookup yields CDR1 GTSNPN and CDR2 SVGIG (reference sequence). This CDR3 contains 13 residues. Deletions cut 8 bases from V and 3 bases from J, with 16 bases between. The CDR3 loop is CAQHGGPDTEAFF. The CDR3 DNA reads as TGTGCCCAACATGGGGGGCCCGACACTGAAGCTTTCTTT.

Only a few counts were recorded for this clone. The genes are TRBV19 and TRBJ1-3; no clear D gene. The V end was cut by 3 bases, the J end by 0 bases, with 6 bases between. The germline V gene has CDR1 LNHDA and CDR2 SQIVND (reference sequence). The CDR3 is 14 amino acids. CDR3 protein: CASSIEISGNTIYF. In DNA form, the CDR3 reads TGTGCCAGTAGTATCGAGATCTCTGGAAACACCATATATTTT. Looking up the rest from reference TRBV19 and TRBJ1-3 gives the full variable domain: DGGITQSPKYLFRKEGQNVTLSCEQNLNHDAMYWYRQDPGQGLRLIYYSQIVNDFQKGDIAEGYSVSREKKESFPLTVTSAQKNPTAFYLCASSIEISGNTIYFGEGSWLTVV.

Judged by abundance, this clone is medium-sized. The chain joins TRBV7-8 to TRBJ1-6, with D perhaps matching TRBD1 (6 bases). From germline, CDR1 is SGHVS and CDR2 FQNEAQ. The CDR3 contains 15 residues. The V and J ends lost 1 base and 7 bases respectively, with 11 bases between them. The DNA of the CDR3 is TGTGCCAGCAGCTTAGAGGGGGGTGTGAATTCACCCCTCCACTTT. It yields the protein CASSLEGGVNSPLHF.

The chain has TRBV10-3 and TRBJ2-1; the D is unclear. The germline V gene has CDR1 ENHRY and CDR2 SYGVKD. CDR3 size: 12 residues. Trimming removed 3 bases from V and 8 bases from J, with 8 bases in between. CDR3 region: CAISDDFDEQFF. As DNA, the CDR3 is TGTGCCATCAGTGACGACTTCGATGAGCAGTTCTTC.

The V and J genes are TRBV7-2 and TRBJ2-5, with TRBD1 identical over 9 bases. CDR1 SGHTA and CDR2 FQGNSA come from the germline V gene. V shed 5 bases, J shed 3 bases, and the junction held 4 bases outside the gene matches. The CDR3 extends over 14 amino acids. CDR3 in DNA: TGTGCCAGCAGCAACCGGGACAGGGAAGAGACCCAGTACTTC. This gives the protein CASSNRDREETQYF.

The CDR3 here is CASSSQASLGTQHF. The CDR3 DNA is TGTGCCAGTAGTAGTCAGGCTTCGTTGGGAACCCAGCATTTT. The J gene is TRBJ1-5, the V gene TRBV19; D not certain. Germline V gene data show CDR1 as LNHDA and CDR2 as SQIVND (reference sequence). The CDR3 is 14 amino acids. Trimming removed 4 bases at V and 11 bases at J, with 18 bases between.

The chain joins TRBV7-9 to TRBJ1-2, with 9 positions matching TRBD1. In germline, CDR1 is SEHNR, CDR2 FQNEAQ (reference sequence). The V gene end was trimmed by 4 bases and the J gene end by 0 bases; junction bases not matched to a gene: 12. CDR3 size: 18 residues. The CDR3 spells CASSSPPGQGNSNYGYTF. CDR3 coding DNA: TGTGCCAGCAGCTCCCCTCCGGGACAGGGTAATTCTAACTATGGCTACACCTTC.

This chain connects TRBV30 to TRBJ2-2; D ambiguous. The CDR3 is made up of 11 amino acids. CDR1 and CDR2 (germline): GTSNPN, SVGIG (reference sequence). Trimming cost V 6 bases and J 7 bases, with 9 bases left between them. The CDR3 sequence is CACERNGELFF. Written as DNA, the CDR3 is TGTGCCTGTGAGAGGAACGGGGAGCTGTTTTTT. The full variable domain, its missing parts supplied by reference TRBV30 and TRBJ2-2, is SQTIHQWPATLVQPVGSPLSLECTVEGTSNPNLYWYRQAAGRGLQLLFYSVGIGQISSEVPQNLSASRPQDRQFILSSKKLLLSDSGFYLCACERNGELFFGEGSRLTVL.

As concerns this clone: At one end the junction does not follow the germline gene, possibly because of a read error. J is TRBJ2-2 and V is TRBV28; a possible D gene is TRBD1 (7 bases). Germline V gene data show CDR1 as MDHEN and CDR2 as SYDVKM. This CDR3 has 13 residues. CDR3 bases: TGTGCCTGCAGCAGGGGGGACACCGGGGAGCTGTTTTTT. It encodes CACSRGDTGELFF.

This clone has just one count. The genes are TRBV7-8 and TRBJ2-3; 10 nucleotides line up with TRBD2. Germline CDR1 SGHVS, CDR2 FQNEAQ. The CDR3 is made up of 16 amino acids. After removal of 4 bases from V and 1 base from J, the junction contained 5 bases not matched to a gene. CDR3 bases: TGTGCCAGCAGCTACCGACTAGCGGGCCGCACAGATACGCAGTATTTT. Protein sequence: CASSYRLAGRTDTQYF.

This rearrangement joins TRBV6-5 to TRBJ1-2, with a tentative D call TRBD1 (6 bases). Per germline, CDR1 MNHEY and CDR2 SVGAGI. This CDR3 is 14 amino acids long. Trimming cost V 5 bases and J 0 bases, with 10 bases left between them. This CDR3 reads CASSRQAANYGYTF. The CDR3 DNA is TGTGCCAGCAGTAGACAGGCCGCTAACTATGGCTACACCTTC.

This rearrangement joins TRBV6-5 to TRBJ2-7, with a possible D match to TRBD1 (5 bases). There are 14 residues in the CDR3. In germline, CDR1 is MNHEY, CDR2 SVGAGI. V dropped 2 bases and J dropped 1 base, with 9 bases sitting between them. The CDR3, as DNA: TGTGCCAGCAGTTACAACGACAGATCCTACGAGCAGTACTTC. Translating it yields CASSYNDRSYEQYF.

The chain joins TRBV28 to TRBJ1-6; no definite D call. This CDR3 has 12 amino acids. V lost 6 bases and J 2 bases, leaving 2 bases between the germline ends. Germline CDR1 MDHEN, CDR2 SYDVKM. CDR3 sequence reads: CASSAYNSPLHF. CDR3 DNA: TGTGCCAGCAGCGCCTATAATTCACCCCTCCACTTT.

The chain joins TRBV27 to TRBJ2-1; 7 bases are shared with TRBD2. The CDR3 is 17 residues long. V lost 5 bases, J lost 5 bases, and 15 bases stayed unmatched. In germline, CDR1 is MNHEY, CDR2 SMNVEV (reference sequence). CDR3 protein: CASSQYPQRGPHNEQFF. In DNA, the CDR3 is TGTGCCAGCAGTCAATATCCCCAGCGGGGACCCCACAATGAGCAGTTCTTC.

The rearrangement uses TRBV28 and TRBJ2-3; 14 nucleotides align to TRBD2. CDR3 length equals 18 residues. CDR1 is MDHEN and CDR2 is SYDVKM in the germline V gene. V shed 5 bases and J 2 bases; nucleotides not matched to a gene: 9. The chain's CDR3 is CASSRFPGLAGATDTQYF. CDR3 in DNA: TGTGCCAGCAGTCGGTTTCCGGGACTAGCGGGAGCCACAGATACGCAGTATTTT.

This chain links TRBV5-1 with TRBJ2-5; D possibly corresponds to TRBD2 (6 bases). CDR3 size: 16 residues. V was trimmed by 4 bases and J by 4 bases, leaving 20 bases between them. Germline-derived CDR1 and CDR2 are SGHRS and YFSETQ. CDR3 in amino acids: CASSPVTSGWLETQYF. CDR3 coding DNA: TGCGCCAGCAGCCCGGTGACGAGCGGGTGGCTAGAGACCCAGTACTTC.

This clone was observed once. The V gene is TRBV7-9, the J gene TRBJ1-1, with TRBD1 matching over 7 bases. There are 11 residues in the CDR3. CDR1 and CDR2 (germline): SEHNR, FQNEAQ (reference sequence). Unmatched junction bases numbered 3, after V lost 5 bases and J lost 9 bases. The CDR3 coding sequence is TGTGCCAGCAGCGCAGGGGGGCAAGCTTTCTTT. Translated: CASSAGGQAFF.